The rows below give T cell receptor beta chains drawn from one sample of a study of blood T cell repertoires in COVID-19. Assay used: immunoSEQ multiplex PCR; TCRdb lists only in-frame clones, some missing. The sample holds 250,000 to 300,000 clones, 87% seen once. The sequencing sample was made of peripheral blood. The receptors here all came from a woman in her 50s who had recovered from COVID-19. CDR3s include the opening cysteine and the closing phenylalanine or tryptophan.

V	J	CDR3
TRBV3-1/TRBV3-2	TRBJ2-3	CASSQDRFQRGDGGTDTQYF
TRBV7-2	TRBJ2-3	CASRGAGDTQYF
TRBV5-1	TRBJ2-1	CASSPPAGASGRAHNEQFF
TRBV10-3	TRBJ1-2	CAISEPQGGSYGYTF
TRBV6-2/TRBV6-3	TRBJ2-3	CASSYTTSGTDTQYF
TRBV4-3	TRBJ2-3	CASSQGGLAGGTDTQYF
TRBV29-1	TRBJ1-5	CSIAWGTGDQPQHF
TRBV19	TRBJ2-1	CASSIGVGAGLEQFF
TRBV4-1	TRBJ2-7	CASSQDNGGAYEQYF
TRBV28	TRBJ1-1	CASSLLLQLNTEAFF
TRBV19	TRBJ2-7	CASSIVGGIYEQYF
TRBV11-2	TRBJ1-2	CASSFPGTVHGYTF
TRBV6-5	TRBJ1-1	CASRYRGPTEAFF
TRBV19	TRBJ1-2	CASSIQGTNYGYTF
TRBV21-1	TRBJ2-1	CASSNIIGGDEQFF
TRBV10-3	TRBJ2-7	CAISEGGYYEQYF
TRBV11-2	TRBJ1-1	CASSLDSWDRLNTEAFF
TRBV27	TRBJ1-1	CASSFLGQGRGWMGTEAFF
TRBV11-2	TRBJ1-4	CASSSRFGQGNEKLFF
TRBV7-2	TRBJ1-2	CASSPLDRPNYGYTF
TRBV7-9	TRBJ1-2	CASSSDYGYTF
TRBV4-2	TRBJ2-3	CASSPGGTSGADTQYF
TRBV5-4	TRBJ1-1	CASSRIRDEAFF
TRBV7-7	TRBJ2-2	CASSLHTPANTGELFF
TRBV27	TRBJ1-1	CASSFGIGRANTEAFF
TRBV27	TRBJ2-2	CASRGRGSANTGELFF
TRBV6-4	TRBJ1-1	CASSPSGTGPITF
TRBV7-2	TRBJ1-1	CASSFSADTEAFF
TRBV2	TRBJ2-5	CASRTSGGVEKETQYF
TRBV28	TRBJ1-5	CASTSEYSNQPQHF
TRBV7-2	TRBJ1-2	CASRAGGQGAYGYTF
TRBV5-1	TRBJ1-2	CASSLAPGGDYGYTF
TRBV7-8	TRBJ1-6	CASSLGAGGSPLHF
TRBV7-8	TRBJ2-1	CASSLARQLVLDEQFF
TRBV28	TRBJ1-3	CASSLPTGTGNTIYF
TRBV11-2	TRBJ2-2	CASSLVGGYPGELFF
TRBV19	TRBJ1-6	CASSILLLGRISPLHF
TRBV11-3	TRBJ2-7	CASRLPGLAGYEQYF
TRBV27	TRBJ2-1	CASNLGASGRPPYNEQFF
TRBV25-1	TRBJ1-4	CASRDRANEKLFF
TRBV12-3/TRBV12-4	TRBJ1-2	CASSIGSHGYTF
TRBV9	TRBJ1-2	CASSGTGTGGNGYTF
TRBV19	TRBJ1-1	CASSGQAANTEAFF
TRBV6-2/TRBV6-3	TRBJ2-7	CASSYVSSYEQYF